Only a few counts were recorded for the clone carrying this TCR beta chain. This sample stems from a study of preoperative IRX-2 immunotherapy in early breast cancer. TCRdb's table, derived via immunoSEQ multiplex PCR, lists solely in-frame clones and lacks some. The table has 25,000 to 30,000 clones, 80% to 90% seen once. The sample's treatment: preoperative locoregional IRX-2 cytokine immunotherapy. Samples came from a phase Ib trial of preoperative locoregional IRX-2 cytokine immunotherapy. Germline V gives CDR1 MNHGY, CDR2 SAAAGT. Trimming took 5 bases from V and 7 from J, leaving 9 bases between them. The CDR3 is 13 amino acids.

V usage is TRBV6-8 and J usage is TRBJ1-6, with D unclear. Here the sequenced sample was lymph node tissue, taken after IRX-2 immunotherapy. The sequence came from a human donor with breast cancer. Here the CDR3 reads CASSDPRNSPLHF. As DNA, the CDR3 is TGTGCCAGCAGTGACCCCAGGAATTCACCCCTCCACTTT.